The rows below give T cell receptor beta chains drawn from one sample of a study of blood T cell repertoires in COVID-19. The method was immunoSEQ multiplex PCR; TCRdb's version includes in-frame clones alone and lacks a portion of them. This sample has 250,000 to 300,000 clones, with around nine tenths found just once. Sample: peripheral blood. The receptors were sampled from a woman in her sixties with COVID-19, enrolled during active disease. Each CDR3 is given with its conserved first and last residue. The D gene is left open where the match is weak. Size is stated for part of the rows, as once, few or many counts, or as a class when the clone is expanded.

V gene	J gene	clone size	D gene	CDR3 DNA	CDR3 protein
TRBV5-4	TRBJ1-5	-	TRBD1	TGTGCCAGCAGCCGGGGACAGGGAGATCAGCCCCAGCATTTT	CASSRGQGDQPQHF
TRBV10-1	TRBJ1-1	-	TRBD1	TGCGCCAGCAGTGGAGGGGGCAGGGGCCACTACACTGAAGCTTTCTTT	CASSGGGRGHYTEAFF
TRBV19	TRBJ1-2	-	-	TGTGCCAGTAGTATTTTTTTTTCGGCTAGAAGAACTAACTATGGCTACACCTTC	CASSIFFSARRTNYGYTF
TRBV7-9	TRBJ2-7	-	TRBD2	TGTGCCAGCAGCTTCTGGGTCAGCAGCGGGAGCCCCTACGAGCAGTACTTC	CASSFWVSSGSPYEQYF
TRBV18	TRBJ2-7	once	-	TGTGCCAGCTCACCTAGTGCAGGGCGCTACGAGCAGTACTTC	CASSPSAGRYEQYF
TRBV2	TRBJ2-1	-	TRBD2	TGTGCCAGCAGTGATGTAGCGGGAGTACCCAATGAGCAGTTCTTC	CASSDVAGVPNEQFF
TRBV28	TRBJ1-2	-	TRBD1	TGTGCCAGCAAACGGGACAGGGCGACCTATGGCTACACCTTC	CASKRDRATYGYTF
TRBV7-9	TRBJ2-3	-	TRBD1	TGTGCCAGCAGCCCCCGGACAGGGGGCGTAGGGGGGGATACGCAGTATTTT	CASSPRTGGVGGDTQYF
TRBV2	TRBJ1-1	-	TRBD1	TGTGCCAGCACCCCGGACAGGTTAGGTGAAGCTTTCTTT	CASTPDRLGEAFF
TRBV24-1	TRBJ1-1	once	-	TGTGCCACCAGTGACAGAAGAAACACTGAAGCTTTCTTT	CATSDRRNTEAFF
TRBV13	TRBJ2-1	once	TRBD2	TGTGCCAGCAGCTTATTTGGTCGTGGGGGAGGGTTTAGGGATGAGCAGTTCTTC	CASSLFGRGGGFRDEQFF
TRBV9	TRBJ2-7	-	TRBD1	TGTGCCAGCAGCTCCCGGGACAGGGTCCACGAGCAGTACTTC	CASSSRDRVHEQYF
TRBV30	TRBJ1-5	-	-	TGTGCCTGGAGTGTATCAGGGGCACGCAATCAGCCCCAGCATTTT	CAWSVSGARNQPQHF
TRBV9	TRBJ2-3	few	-	TGTGCCAGCAGCGTCGGAGCGGATACGCAGTATTTT	CASSVGADTQYF
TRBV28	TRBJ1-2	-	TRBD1	TGTGCCAGCAGTCTTACAGGGGGCGGGTATGGCTACACCTTC	CASSLTGGGYGYTF
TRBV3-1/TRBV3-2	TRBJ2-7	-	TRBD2	TGTGCCAGCAGCCGGGGGGACATGGGACTAGCGGAGATCTACGAGCAGTACTTC	CASSRGDMGLAEIYEQYF
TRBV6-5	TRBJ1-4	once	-	TGTGCCAGCAGACTAGAGTTAGCTAACGAACTGTTTTTT	CASRLELANELFF
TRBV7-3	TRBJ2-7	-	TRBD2	TGTGCCAGCAGTCATACTAGCGGCTACGAGCAGTACTTC	CASSHTSGYEQYF
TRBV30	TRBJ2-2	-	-	TGTGCCTGGGGGTTGACAGGACGATACACCGGGGAGCTGTTTTTT	CAWGLTGRYTGELFF
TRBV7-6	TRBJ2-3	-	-	TGTGCCAGCAGCTTAGGGGGGGTTGCTCCGACAGATACGCAGTATTTT	CASSLGGVAPTDTQYF
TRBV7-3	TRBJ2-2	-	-	TGTGCCAGCAGCTCCGGGGTTACCGGGGAGCTGTTTTTT	CASSSGVTGELFF
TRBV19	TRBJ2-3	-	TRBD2	TGTGCCAGTAGTGGCAACGTCGTAGCGGGAGTGGCAGATACGCAGTATTTT	CASSGNVVAGVADTQYF